This entry lists 4 T cell receptor beta chains sequenced from one sample in a study of T-cell memory formation after mild COVID-19. TCRdb reprocessed the 5' RACE reads with MiXCR, giving one entry per CDR3 protein. The sample has around 410,000 distinct CDR3 sequences, 23% seen once. The specimen sequenced was PBMCs or a T cell subset sorted from them (not recorded which). The receptors were sampled from an adult woman who had mild COVID-19 (a few samples of this study predate the infection). Cell type and time point are not known.

The V and J genes are TRBV3-1 and TRBJ2-1, with unresolved D. Trimming removed 4 bases at V and 0 bases at J, with 10 bases between. This CDR3 comprises 15 residues. The germline gives CDR1 LGHDT, CDR2 YNNKEL (reference sequence). The DNA of the CDR3 is TGTGCCAGCAGCCGTCGAAGGAGCTCCTACAATGAGCAGTTCTTC. Translated: CASSRRRSSYNEQFF.

The chain uses TRBV29-1 and TRBJ2-2, with D hard to call. Trimming pared 7 bases from V and 6 bases from J, leaving 18 bases between. Germline V gene sequence: CDR1 SQVTM, CDR2 ANQGSEA. The CDR3 has 14 amino acids. The CDR3 region is CSAQALSGAGELFF. The CDR3 region has the DNA TGCAGCGCTCAAGCCCTGTCGGGCGCCGGGGAGCTGTTTTTT.

V and J are TRBV5-1 and TRBJ1-3; D is perhaps TRBD1 (5 bases). V lost 2 bases and J 0 bases, leaving 12 bases between the germline ends. The CDR3 totals 16 residues. Per germline, CDR1 SGHRS and CDR2 YFSETQ. This chain's CDR3 is CASSFGGSSSGNTIYF. The CDR3 coding sequence is TGCGCCAGCAGCTTCGGGGGATCCTCCTCTGGAAACACCATATATTTT.

V is TRBV6-2 or TRBV6-3 and J is TRBJ2-7; D might be TRBD1 or TRBD2, each matching 5 bases. Looked up from germline, CDR1 is MNHEY and CDR2 is SVGEGT. Trimming removed 2 bases from V and 2 bases from J, with 13 bases in between. The CDR3 sequence is 15 residues long. CDR3 protein: CASSYQGDGPYEQYF. CDR3 DNA sequence: TGTGCCAGCAGTTACCAAGGGGACGGGCCCTACGAGCAGTACTTC.